This is a list of T cell receptor beta chains from one sample in a study of early T cells in non-severe SARS-CoV-2 infection. TCRdb fed the 5' RACE reads into MiXCR, producing one record per CDR3 protein. Of 60,000 to 90,000 distinct CDR3 sequences in the sample, about 15% were seen once. Sequencing used whole blood. All receptors derive from an adult who was a healthcare worker with PCR-confirmed SARS-CoV-2 infection or an uninfected control (not recorded which). Each CDR3 is given with its conserved first and last residue. Each record gives: D gene, J gene, clone size, V gene, CDR3 DNA, CDR3 protein. The D gene is left open where the match is weak. Rows may omit the clone size; those that give it use once, few, many or a size class.

TRBD1 TRBJ2-7 NA TRBV6-2/TRBV6-3 TGTGCCAGCACTAGGACAGGGGGAGCTAGCTCCTACGAGCAGTACTTC CASTRTGGASSYEQYF
TRBD2 TRBJ2-7 few TRBV29-1 TGCAGCGGGTTACTAGCGGGAGCCTTCGAGCAGTACTTC CSGLLAGAFEQYF
NA TRBJ2-3 many TRBV12-3/TRBV12-4 TGTGCCAGCAGTTTAATGGCGGGGTCTGCAGATACGCAGTATTTT CASSLMAGSADTQYF
NA TRBJ1-6 NA TRBV19 TGTGCCAGTAGTATATGGGACGGCCACGATTCACCCCTCCACTTT CASSIWDGHDSPLHF
TRBD1 TRBJ1-1 few TRBV12-3/TRBV12-4 TGTGCCAGCAGCCTCAAAGGGACAGGGTACACTGAAGCTTTCTTT CASSLKGTGYTEAFF
TRBD2 TRBJ2-1 NA TRBV10-3 TGTGCCATCAGCCTTGGGACTAGCGGGATCTACAATGAGCAGTTCTTC CAISLGTSGIYNEQFF
NA TRBJ2-4 NA TRBV3-1 TGTGCCAGCAGCCATTACAACCTAGCCAAAAACATTCAGTACTTC CASSHYNLAKNIQYF
TRBD1 TRBJ2-1 few TRBV20-1 TGCAGTGCCTCGGACAGGGCGTATGGTGAGCAGTTCTTC CSASDRAYGEQFF
TRBD2 TRBJ2-5 NA TRBV20-1 TGCAGTGCTAGAGATGCCGTCGAGCCGAGCGGGGGAGGGCAAAAAGAGACCCAGTACTTC CSARDAVEPSGGGQKETQYF
NA TRBJ2-3 few TRBV11-2 TGTGCCAGCAGCTTGCAAGCGGCCCCTACAGATACGCAGTATTTT CASSLQAAPTDTQYF
TRBD1 TRBJ1-6 many TRBV2 TGTGCCACCCTGTGGGACAGGGATAATTCACCCCTCCACTTT CATLWDRDNSPLHF
NA TRBJ1-3 NA TRBV7-6 TGTGCCAGCAGCCCTGCCCCGAACGGTGGAAACACCATATATTTT CASSPAPNGGNTIYF
NA TRBJ1-5 few TRBV6-6 TGTGCCAGCAGTTACTCCGGGGGGAGCAATCAGCCCCAGCATTTT CASSYSGGSNQPQHF
NA TRBJ2-1 NA TRBV12-3/TRBV12-4 TGTGCCAGCAAGGGGTCCCTATTCTACAATGAGCAGTTCTTC CASKGSLFYNEQFF
TRBD1 TRBJ1-2 NA TRBV5-1 TGCGCCAGCAGCTTGATACCGGGACAGGGAGGTGGCTACACCTTC CASSLIPGQGGGYTF
TRBD2 TRBJ2-1 few TRBV25-1 TGTGCCAGCACCCCTAGCGGGAGCTACAATGAGCAGTTCTTC CASTPSGSYNEQFF
NA TRBJ2-3 few TRBV29-1 TGCAGCGTTCCCGGGACGGCTAGCACAGATACGCAGTATTTT CSVPGTASTDTQYF
NA TRBJ2-2 NA TRBV7-9 TGTGCCAGCAGCTTAGCAGGGGCCTTTAACACCGGGGAGCTGTTTTTT CASSLAGAFNTGELFF
TRBD2 TRBJ2-4 NA TRBV11-3 TGTGCCAGCAGCTCCGCCGTACACCCGGGACTAGGGGACATTCAGTACTTC CASSSAVHPGLGDIQYF
NA TRBJ1-2 many TRBV2 TGTGCCAGCAGTGAAGCGCGTCAGGGTCACTACACCTTC CASSEARQGHYTF
TRBD1 TRBJ1-1 many TRBV6-6 TGTGCCAGCAGTTCGGAGACAGGGAGTACTGAAGCTTTCTTT CASSSETGSTEAFF
TRBD2 TRBJ2-3 NA TRBV11-2 TGTGCCAGCAGCTTGAGGTCGTCAGGGACTAGCCGTAGCACAGATACGCAGTATTTT CASSLRSSGTSRSTDTQYF
NA TRBJ2-7 many TRBV19 TGTGCCAGTAGTATTAAAAAAGAAACCGCCGAGCAGTACTTC CASSIKKETAEQYF
NA TRBJ2-3 NA TRBV4-1 TGCGCCAGCACCCAACCGGGGCGCACAGATACGCAGTATTTT CASTQPGRTDTQYF
NA TRBJ1-5 many TRBV7-9 TGTGCCAGCAGCTTCGGTGGTCAGCCCCAGCATTTT CASSFGGQPQHF
NA TRBJ1-2 NA TRBV20-1 TGCAGTGCTTCTTCAAGTGATCAGGATGGCTACACCTTC CSASSSDQDGYTF
NA TRBJ2-3 few TRBV18 TGTGCCAGCTCAAACTCAGATACGCAGTATTTT CASSNSDTQYF
TRBD1 TRBJ2-5 few TRBV29-1 TGCAGCGCGGACAGGGCGGAGACCCAGTACTTC CSADRAETQYF
TRBD2 TRBJ2-1 many TRBV5-1 TGCGCCAGCAGCTTGGCCTCTAGCGGGAGGCACTCCTACAATGAGCAGTTCTTC CASSLASSGRHSYNEQFF
TRBD2 TRBJ2-7 few TRBV30 TGTGCCTGGACCGGGAGGGCCTACGAGCAGTACTTC CAWTGRAYEQYF
NA TRBJ2-1 NA TRBV15 TGTGCCACCAGCAGAGATCCTACGGGGAGCTCCTACAATGAGCAGTTCTTC CATSRDPTGSSYNEQFF
NA TRBJ1-5 many TRBV3-1 TGTGCCAGCAGTCCTGACATCCGCAATCAGCCCCAGCATTTT CASSPDIRNQPQHF
NA TRBJ1-1 NA TRBV6-1 TGTGCCAGCAACCCTCGGGGCTACACTGAAGCTTTCTTT CASNPRGYTEAFF
TRBD1 TRBJ1-2 NA TRBV12-3/TRBV12-4 TGTGCCAGCAGTTCTGGACAGGAGGGGAATGGCTACACCTTC CASSSGQEGNGYTF
NA TRBJ2-1 few TRBV6-1 TGTGCCAGCAGTGAACGGGGAAATGAGCAGTTCTTC CASSERGNEQFF
TRBD1 TRBJ2-1 NA TRBV5-5 TGTGCCAGCAGCTTTCCGGGGACAGGGTCCAATGAGCAGTTCTTC CASSFPGTGSNEQFF
NA TRBJ2-3 many TRBV29-1 TGCAGGGGGGATACGCAGTATTTT CRGDTQYF
TRBD1 TRBJ1-5 many TRBV24-1 TGTGCCACCGCAAGTACCCAACAGGGGAACAATCAGCCCCAGCATTTT CATASTQQGNNQPQHF
NA TRBJ2-2 NA TRBV5-1 TGCGCCAGCAGCTTGGCCGTCGGGGAGCTGTTTTTT CASSLAVGELFF
TRBD1 TRBJ2-1 once TRBV11-2 TGTGCCAGCAGCACAGACGGCACAGGGGAAAGGAATGAGCAGTTCTTC CASSTDGTGERNEQFF
NA TRBJ1-2 few TRBV14 TGTGCCAGCAGCCTCTACCGCCCGACAGGAGGGTTTAACTATGGCTACACCTTC CASSLYRPTGGFNYGYTF
NA TRBJ2-7 few TRBV6-1 TGTGCCAGCAGAGAACTGTGGGAGCAGTACTTC CASRELWEQYF
NA TRBJ2-1 few TRBV12-3/TRBV12-4 TGTGCCAGCAGTTTAGCGGGGGAGGCGGGTTACAATGAGCAGTTCTTC CASSLAGEAGYNEQFF
NA TRBJ2-7 NA TRBV29-1 TGCAGCGTGGCGACCGGGACGAGAGCCTACGAGCAGTACTTC CSVATGTRAYEQYF
NA TRBJ2-7 NA TRBV12-3/TRBV12-4 TGTGCCAGCAGTTCTCAGTTGTTTGGGGAGCAGTACTTC CASSSQLFGEQYF
TRBD1 TRBJ1-4 few TRBV6-5 TGTGCCAGCAGACGACAGGGTGGTAATGAAAAACTGTTTTTT CASRRQGGNEKLFF
NA TRBJ1-5 few TRBV21-1 TGTGCCAGACCTCAGGGATATAGCAATCAGCCCCAGCATTTT CARPQGYSNQPQHF
TRBD1 TRBJ2-1 few TRBV29-1 TGCAGCGTCCATTTCCTGAAACAGGGGCTAAGCTCCTACAATGAGCAGTTCTTC CSVHFLKQGLSSYNEQFF
NA TRBJ2-3 NA TRBV10-3 TGTGCCATCACGTCCGGGATTGATACGCAGTATTTT CAITSGIDTQYF
TRBD2 TRBJ2-1 NA TRBV24-1 TGTGCCACCAAGGGGACTAGCGGGAGACAGCGGGATGAGCAGTTCTTC CATKGTSGRQRDEQFF
TRBD2 TRBJ2-3 few TRBV18 TGTGCCAGCTCACCGCCGCGGGGGGCGAGCACAGATACGCAGTATTTT CASSPPRGASTDTQYF
TRBD1 TRBJ1-1 few TRBV10-2 TGCGCCAGCAAGGGGACAGTGAACACTGAAGCTTTCTTT CASKGTVNTEAFF
NA TRBJ2-3 NA TRBV3-1 TGTGCCAGCAGCCATATGACAGTCGATACGCAGTATTTT CASSHMTVDTQYF
NA TRBJ1-5 NA TRBV7-9 TGTGCCAGCTCTCATAGCAATCAGCCCCAGCATTTT CASSHSNQPQHF
TRBD1 TRBJ2-1 NA TRBV9 TGTGCCAGCAGCGTAGGCCAGGGGGCGGATGAGCAGTTCTTC CASSVGQGADEQFF
NA TRBJ2-5 NA TRBV10-1 TGCGCCAGCAGTGCCGGGCAGATACCTCAAGAGACCCAGTACTTC CASSAGQIPQETQYF
NA TRBJ2-1 few TRBV6-5 TGTGCCAGCAGTTACTCGCAGTCCTACAATGAGCAGTTCTTC CASSYSQSYNEQFF
NA TRBJ2-3 NA TRBV14 TGTGCCAGCAGCCACGGCCTCACAGATACGCAGTATTTT CASSHGLTDTQYF
NA TRBJ2-1 NA TRBV5-1 TGCGCCAGCAGCTTTCAGGCTTACAATGAGCAGTTCTTC CASSFQAYNEQFF